This T cell receptor (beta chain) was recorded in a study of Ad26.COV2.S vaccination and SARS-CoV-2 variants. Findings and caveats of the study: Placebo and vaccine recipients had non-spike TCR breadth that was similar.

Sequenced by immunoSEQ multiplex PCR; TCRdb stores in-frame clones only, minus some. The sample comprises a few hundred thousand clones, under 90% of which are singletons, and just under 7.5% rests with the top ten. Indicated treatment: some 20 received Ad26.COV2.S at low or high dose, single or two shots; roughly five received placebo; per-sample allocation not given. Sampling was performed 63 days after the first vaccine or placebo injection. With respect to this clone: What it binds is not known.

Between the trimmed V and J ends, which lost 10 bases and 6 bases, there was a span of 13 bases. The germline V gene has CDR1 SGHNT and CDR2 YYREEE (reference sequence). CDR3 length equals 11 residues. The chain couples TRBV5-4 to TRBJ1-2; the D gene is possibly TRBD1 (5 bases). The sample in question was peripheral blood, obtained in a trial of Ad26.COV2.S vaccine versus placebo. The clonotype was recovered from a person aged 18-60 years who received the Ad26.COV2.S COVID-19 vaccine or a placebo. In DNA form, the CDR3 reads TGTGCCCCGCCAGGGAGGGATGGCTACACCTTC. It yields the protein CAPPGRDGYTF.